Below are 29 T cell receptor beta chains sequenced from a single sample in a study of cytomegalovirus exposure and HLA in healthy donors. The PCR made use of 60 Vbeta and 13 Jbeta primers. Clones were sequenced by immunoSEQ multiplex PCR, and TCRdb holds only the in-frame ones, with some missing. The sample totals around 70,000 clones. Sequencing was done on a sample of PBMCs. The receptors stem from a female donor in good health and CMV-seropositive.

The genes are TRBV19 and TRBJ2-7, with a possible D match to TRBD1 (6 bases). This CDR3 comprises 15 residues. Per germline, CDR1 LNHDA and CDR2 SQIVND (reference sequence). Trimming shortened V by 6 bases and J by 2 bases, and 17 bases separated the two germline ends. The CDR3 DNA reads TGTGCCAGTAGGTCCCAGGGGATTGGGACCTACGAGCAGTACTTC. It translates to CASRSQGIGTYEQYF.

This chain connects TRBV6-5 to TRBJ2-3, with 7 bases aligning to TRBD1. V was pared by 5 bases and J by 7 bases, with 3 bases of the junction left unmatched. CDR1 and CDR2 from the germline V gene are MNHEY and SVGAGI. The CDR3 loop spans 12 amino acids. The CDR3, as DNA: TGTGCCAGCAGTGACAGGGTAAATACGCAGTATTTT. Translating gives CASSDRVNTQYF.

The V call is TRBV7-3, the J call TRBJ1-6, with D possibly being TRBD1 (6 bases). The CDR3 length is 14 residues. Trimming stripped 2 bases from V and 4 bases from J, with 6 bases between. CDR1 is SGHTA, CDR2 FQGTGA, per germline. CDR3 in amino acids: CASSLQGYNSPLHF. The DNA of the CDR3 is TGTGCCAGCAGCTTACAGGGGTATAATTCACCCCTCCACTTT.

The V gene is TRBV18, the J gene TRBJ1-1; D is undetermined. The V gene lost 4 bases and the J gene lost 9 bases, with 15 bases spanning the gap. CDR1 is KGHSH and CDR2 is LQKENI in the germline V gene. This CDR3 region has 13 residues. The CDR3 reads CASSQRTEGKAFF. CDR3 coding DNA: TGTGCCAGCTCACAACGGACGGAGGGCAAAGCTTTCTTT.

The chain's CDR3 is CASSSLAGGTASTDTQYF. The CDR3 DNA reads as TGCGCCAGCAGCTCGCTAGCGGGAGGCACAGCTAGCACAGATACGCAGTATTTT. The J gene is TRBJ2-3, the V gene TRBV5-1; 11 nucleotides match TRBD2. Per germline, CDR1 SGHRS and CDR2 YFSETQ. Trimming took 3 bases from V and 0 from J; bases not matched to a gene: 9. The CDR3 totals 18 residues.

The chain carries TRBV4-3 and TRBJ1-4; 7 bases map to TRBD1. CDR3 size: 16 residues. Germline V CDR1 and CDR2: LGHNA, YSLEER. J lost 4 bases, V lost 3 bases, and 8 bases had no gene match. In DNA form, the CDR3 reads TGCGCCAGCAGCCAGACGGCCGGGACAGTTAATGAAAAACTGTTTTTT. Protein product: CASSQTAGTVNEKLFF.

V is TRBV4-3 and J is TRBJ1-2; 7 nucleotides line up with TRBD1. V lost 0 bases to trimming and J lost 8 bases; unmatched junction nucleotides: 15. Germline V gives CDR1 LGHNA, CDR2 YSLEER. The CDR3 sequence is 17 residues long. The CDR3 coding sequence is TGCGCCAGCAGCCAAGAAGTGGGACAGTACCACCCGGAGGGCTACACCTTC. This gives the protein CASSQEVGQYHPEGYTF.

V is TRBV29-1 and J is TRBJ2-7; 9 nucleotides align to TRBD1. Trimming removed 1 base from V and 5 bases from J; junction bases left unmatched: 9. The CDR3 totals 15 residues. Looked up from germline, CDR1 is SQVTM and CDR2 is ANQGSEA. The CDR3 loop reads CSVEVPGTGSDEQYF. CDR3 nucleotides: TGCAGCGTTGAAGTTCCCGGGACAGGGTCTGACGAGCAGTACTTC.

The V and J genes are TRBV28 and TRBJ2-3; TRBD2 matches 7 bases. The CDR3 is 13 amino acids. Looked up from germline, CDR1 is MDHEN and CDR2 is SYDVKM. Trimming at V came to 4 bases and at J to 5 bases, leaving 3 bases not matched to a gene. CDR3 in amino acids: CASSSGGGDTQYF. CDR3 coding DNA: TGTGCCAGCAGTTCTGGGGGGGGAGATACGCAGTATTTT.

The genes are TRBV7-2 and TRBJ2-7; 7 nucleotides line up with TRBD2. The CDR3 has 15 amino acids. The trim removed 4 bases at V and 3 bases at J, leaving 9 bases unmatched. CDR1 is SGHTA and CDR2 is FQGNSA in the germline V gene. The DNA for the CDR3 is TGTGCCAGCAGCTCCGGGGCGGGACTACACTACGAGCAGTACTTC. Encoded protein: CASSSGAGLHYEQYF.

V usage is TRBV7-2 and J usage is TRBJ1-1, with 7 bases lining up with TRBD1. CDR1 SGHTA and CDR2 FQGNSA come from the germline V gene. The V segment lost 5 bases and the J segment 7 bases; nucleotides outside the gene matches: 10. The length of the CDR3 is 14 residues. The CDR3 is CASSPGPQGGEAFF. The CDR3 nucleotides are TGTGCCAGCAGCCCGGGCCCCCAGGGGGGTGAAGCTTTCTTT.

The chain employs TRBV5-4 and TRBJ1-2, with TRBD1 matching 9 bases. Germline values: CDR1 SGHNT, CDR2 YYREEE (reference sequence). This CDR3 is 14 amino acids long. The V segment lost 4 bases and the J segment 4 bases; nucleotides outside the gene matches: 5. The CDR3 nucleotides read TGTGCCAGCAGCGGCCGGGACAGGGTCTATGGCTACACCTTC. Translated: CASSGRDRVYGYTF.

The V gene is TRBV2, the J gene TRBJ1-1, with a tentative D call TRBD1 (6 bases). The CDR3 has 14 amino acids. Germline V gives CDR1 SNHLY, CDR2 FYNNEI. V lost 5 bases to trimming and J lost 1 base, with 11 bases between them. This chain's CDR3 is CASSPTGTNTEAFF. CDR3 DNA sequence: TGTGCCAGCAGTCCCACAGGGACGAACACTGAAGCTTTCTTT. The full variable domain, rest sourced from reference TRBV2 and TRBJ1-1, is EPEVTQTPSHQVTQMGQEVILRCVPISNHLYFYWYRQILGQKVEFLVSFYNNEISEKSEIFDDQFSVERPDGSNFTLKIRSTKLEDSAMYFCASSPTGTNTEAFFGQGTRLTVV.

The chain joins TRBV4-3 to TRBJ1-1; TRBD1 matches 10 bases. V lost 5 bases and J lost 5; bases outside the gene matches: 2. The germline CDR1 and CDR2 sequences are LGHNA and YSLEER. The CDR3 length is 13 residues. The CDR3 bases are TGCGCCAGCAGCGGGGACAGGGGTACTGAAGCTTTCTTT. This sequence encodes CASSGDRGTEAFF.

This CDR3 reads CATSLTGTADTEAFF. The CDR3 bases are TGTGCCACCTCATTAACCGGGACAGCTGACACTGAAGCTTTCTTT. This chain links TRBV27 with TRBJ1-1, with 7 positions matching TRBD1. This CDR3 is 15 amino acids long. Trimming cost V 10 bases and J 3 bases; bases outside gene matches: 14. Germline CDR1 is MNHEY and CDR2 is SMNVEV (reference sequence).

CDR3 protein: CASSSKGGTGNTIYF. The CDR3 DNA reads TGTGCCAGCAGTTCTAAAGGGGGAACTGGAAACACCATATATTTT. The chain is built from TRBV6-6 and TRBJ1-3, with D perhaps TRBD1 (6 bases). From germline, CDR1 is MNHNY and CDR2 SVGAGI (reference sequence). This CDR3 is built from 15 residues. V lost 4 bases, J lost 2 bases, and 12 bases lay in between.

CDR3 sequence: CASSPSTGGIYNEQFF. The CDR3 nucleotides are TGCGCCAGCAGCCCTTCGACAGGGGGGATCTACAATGAGCAGTTCTTC. The chain employs TRBV5-1 and TRBJ2-1; 9 bases fit TRBD1. Germline CDR1 and CDR2: SGHRS and YFSETQ. This CDR3 spans 16 amino acids. The V and J ends lost 4 bases and 3 bases, in that order; junction bases with no gene match: 8.

This chain uses TRBV6-5 with TRBJ1-2, with unresolved D. There are 15 residues in the CDR3. Between the trimmed V and J ends, which lost 7 bases and 8 bases, there was a span of 23 bases. CDR1 is MNHEY, CDR2 SVGAGI, per germline. The CDR3 here is CASNRLAPREGGYTF. For the CDR3, the DNA is TGTGCCAGCAACCGACTGGCCCCCCGAGAAGGAGGCTACACCTTC.

V gene TRBV28 combines with J gene TRBJ2-7; D gene uncertain. This CDR3 has 15 residues. Germline V gene sequence: CDR1 MDHEN, CDR2 SYDVKM. Between the trimmed V and J ends, which lost 6 bases and 3 bases, there was a span of 18 bases. CDR3 nucleotides: TGTGCCAGCAGACCAAGCCCCACTGAGTTCTACGAGCAGTACTTC. Translated: CASRPSPTEFYEQYF.

Frequency places this clone as medium-sized (0.01 to 0.1%). The genes are TRBV6-1 and TRBJ2-5; 12 bases map to TRBD2. The trim removed 2 bases at V and 2 bases at J, leaving 0 bases unmatched. Germline CDR1 reads MNHNS; CDR2 reads SASEGT. The length of the CDR3 is 15 residues. The CDR3 spells CASSELAGGQETQYF. CDR3 nucleotide sequence: TGTGCCAGCAGTGAACTAGCGGGGGGGCAAGAGACCCAGTACTTC.

The chain links TRBV7-9 to TRBJ2-7; D gene unclear. The CDR3 covers 12 residues. Trimming shortened V by 5 bases and J by 1 base, and 6 bases separated the two germline ends. The germline V gene has CDR1 SEHNR and CDR2 FQNEAQ (reference sequence). CDR3 protein: CASSPKSYEQYF. In DNA, the CDR3 is TGTGCCAGCAGCCCCAAATCCTACGAGCAGTACTTC.

This rearrangement joins TRBV10-1 to TRBJ1-3; D remains unclear. This CDR3 is 15 amino acids long. Trimming shortened V by 2 bases and J by 0 bases, and 8 bases separated the two germline ends. In germline, CDR1 is WNHNN, CDR2 SYGVQD (reference sequence). CDR3 in amino acids: CASSEHPSSGNTIYF. CDR3 in DNA: TGCGCCAGCAGTGAGCATCCGAGCTCTGGAAACACCATATATTTT.

The chain couples TRBV10-1 to TRBJ1-1, with TRBD1 matching over 7 bases. This CDR3 spans 13 amino acids. After removal of 7 bases from V and 9 bases from J, the junction contained 11 bases not matched to a gene. Germline loops: CDR1 WNHNN, CDR2 SYGVQD (reference sequence). The CDR3 reads CASTREGGRKAFF. The CDR3 bases are TGCGCCAGCACCAGGGAAGGGGGCCGTAAAGCTTTCTTT.

The V and J genes are TRBV7-2 and TRBJ2-7; D perhaps matches TRBD1 (6 bases). CDR3 length: 15 amino acids. The V end lost 1 base, the J end lost 4 bases, and 14 bases lay between the germline ends. Germline values: CDR1 SGHTA, CDR2 FQGNSA. CDR3 nucleotide sequence: TGTGCCAGCAGCTTAGGTACAGGGATATTTTACGAGCAGTACTTC. Protein sequence: CASSLGTGIFYEQYF.

The rearrangement joins TRBV5-1 to TRBJ1-2, with 8 bases identical to TRBD1. This CDR3 has 15 residues. Trimming at V came to 4 bases and at J to 4 bases, leaving 9 bases not matched to a gene. Germline-derived CDR1 and CDR2 are SGHRS and YFSETQ. CDR3 DNA sequence: TGCGCCAGCAGCCCGGACAGGGCCGATGTCTATGGCTACACCTTC. It translates to CASSPDRADVYGYTF.

The chain is built from TRBV28 and TRBJ1-2; D possibly corresponds to TRBD1 (5 bases). In germline, CDR1 is MDHEN, CDR2 SYDVKM. The CDR3 contains 14 residues. V lost 7 bases and J lost 3, with 15 bases in between. CDR3 DNA sequence: TGTGCCAGCAACTCCCCCCCGGGGGACTATGGCTACACCTTC. Its translation is CASNSPPGDYGYTF.

This chain joins TRBV7-2 and TRBJ2-6, with 8 bases aligning to TRBD1. This CDR3 is 19 amino acids long. V lost 1 base and J lost 3; bases outside the gene matches: 11. The V gene's germline CDR1 is SGHTA and CDR2 FQGNSA. The CDR3 loop reads CASSLVRTGYFGGANVLTF. CDR3 nucleotides: TGTGCCAGCAGCTTAGTCCGGACAGGGTACTTTGGTGGGGCCAACGTCCTGACTTTC.

The rearrangement uses TRBV27 and TRBJ1-1; TRBD1 matches 8 bases. V shed 0 bases, J shed 4 bases, and the junction held 19 bases outside the gene matches. Germline lookup yields CDR1 MNHEY and CDR2 SMNVEV (reference sequence). The CDR3 covers 20 residues. The CDR3 DNA reads TGTGCCAGCAGTTTATCACCCTTTCAGGGGGCCGGCCGGTGGGGCACTGAAGCTTTCTTT. This codes for CASSLSPFQGAGRWGTEAFF.

The V and J genes are TRBV5-1 and TRBJ2-1, with TRBD2 matching 13 bases. V shed 3 bases and J 4 bases; nucleotides not matched to a gene: 4. CDR3 length equals 16 residues. Per germline, CDR1 SGHRS and CDR2 YFSETQ. The CDR3 spells CASSWGLAGPYNEQFF. As DNA, the CDR3 is TGCGCCAGCAGCTGGGGACTAGCGGGGCCATACAATGAGCAGTTCTTC.